The clone carrying this T cell receptor (beta chain) was found a few times. Its antigen is not known. V shed 3 bases and J shed 2 bases, with 10 bases lying between them. The CDR3 runs 14 residues. CDR1 SGHDN and CDR2 FVKESK come from the germline V gene. Each CDR3 protein gets one entry after TCRdb re-called the 5' RACE reads with MiXCR. This sample carries hundreds of thousands of distinct CDR3 sequences, approximately 22% of them seen once, and the ten largest clones take 4.3%. This sample was taken from a study of identical twins. Study-level findings and limits: Out-of-frame alpha sequences shared between twins exhibited an excess of low generation probability.

The same sample was also studied in work on T cells expressing NK-cell markers. That study adds: Dominance of the CD3+CD56-NKG2C+ fraction by these clonotypes also held in several donors.

The receptor was isolated from a woman aged 18 to 35 in good health. The chain carries TRBV14 and TRBJ1-2; perhaps TRBD1 as D (5 bases). Source material: PBMCs. CDR3 bases: TGTGCCAGCAGCCAGTCACCAGGGAACTATGGCTACACCTTC. Protein product: CASSQSPGNYGYTF.